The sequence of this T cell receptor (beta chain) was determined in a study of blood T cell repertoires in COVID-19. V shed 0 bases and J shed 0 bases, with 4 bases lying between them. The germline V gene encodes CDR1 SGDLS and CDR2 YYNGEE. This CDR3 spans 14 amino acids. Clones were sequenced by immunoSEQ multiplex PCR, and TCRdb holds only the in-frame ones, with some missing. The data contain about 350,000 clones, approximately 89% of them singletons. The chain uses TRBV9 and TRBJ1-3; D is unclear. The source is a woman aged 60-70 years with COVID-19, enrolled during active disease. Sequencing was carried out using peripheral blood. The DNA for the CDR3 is TGTGCCAGCAGCGTAGACAGCTCTGGAAACACCATATATTTT. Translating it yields CASSVDSSGNTIYF.